A selection of T cell receptor beta chains follows, all from one sample in a study of T cell changes during pregnancy in multiple sclerosis. Assay: immunoSEQ multiplex PCR; the TCRdb copy retains only in-frame clones and omits some. Among fewer than 110,000 clones listed, approximately 92% were seen once. Sequenced here: peripheral blood, sampled in the second trimester of pregnancy. All receptors come from a female donor with multiple sclerosis, enrolled in a pregnancy study. CDR3s include the opening cysteine and the closing phenylalanine or tryptophan. D genes are given only for firm matches. Clone size appears in some rows only: once, few, many, or a class for an expanded clone.

v_call: TRBV5-1; clone_size: -; d_call: TRBD1; j_call: TRBJ2-7; cdr3_aa: CASSWGTGPYEQYF; cdr3_nt: TGCGCCAGCAGCTGGGGGACAGGTCCCTACGAGCAGTACTTC
v_call: TRBV6-6; clone_size: -; d_call: TRBD1; j_call: TRBJ1-3; cdr3_aa: CASSPGQGNTIYF; cdr3_nt: TGTGCCAGCAGTCCGGGACAGGGAAACACCATATATTTT
v_call: TRBV28; clone_size: once; d_call: -; j_call: TRBJ2-7; cdr3_aa: CASRSRRQDEQYF; cdr3_nt: TGTGCCAGCAGATCTCGCCGACAGGACGAGCAGTACTTC
v_call: TRBV29-1; clone_size: -; d_call: TRBD2; j_call: TRBJ2-3; cdr3_aa: CSVEDRGGADTQYF; cdr3_nt: TGCAGCGTTGAAGATCGGGGGGGCGCAGATACGCAGTATTTT
v_call: TRBV19; clone_size: few; d_call: -; j_call: TRBJ1-4; cdr3_aa: CASSTKTQTNEKLFF; cdr3_nt: TGTGCCAGTAGTACCAAGACACAAACAAATGAAAAACTGTTTTTT
v_call: TRBV28; clone_size: -; d_call: TRBD1; j_call: TRBJ1-5; cdr3_aa: CASSLSGQGRNQPQHF; cdr3_nt: TGTGCCAGCAGTTTATCGGGACAGGGGAGGAATCAGCCCCAGCATTTT
v_call: TRBV10-3; clone_size: -; d_call: -; j_call: TRBJ1-1; cdr3_aa: CAISERWQADTEAFF; cdr3_nt: TGTGCCATCAGTGAGAGGTGGCAGGCCGACACTGAAGCTTTCTTT
v_call: TRBV5-1; clone_size: -; d_call: TRBD1; j_call: TRBJ2-1; cdr3_aa: CASSWGQSSYNEQFF; cdr3_nt: TGCGCCAGCAGCTGGGGACAGAGCTCCTACAATGAGCAGTTCTTC
v_call: TRBV2; clone_size: -; d_call: TRBD1; j_call: TRBJ1-1; cdr3_aa: CASSLEQGPHTNTEAFF; cdr3_nt: TGTGCCAGCAGTCTGGAACAGGGGCCGCACACGAACACTGAAGCTTTCTTT
v_call: TRBV28; clone_size: -; d_call: TRBD1; j_call: TRBJ2-1; cdr3_aa: CASSPRTGAPYNEQFF; cdr3_nt: TGTGCCAGCAGTCCCAGGACAGGGGCACCCTACAATGAGCAGTTCTTC
v_call: TRBV6-1; clone_size: -; d_call: -; j_call: TRBJ1-5; cdr3_aa: CASSEIGGLGVNQPQHF; cdr3_nt: TGTGCCAGCAGTGAAATCGGGGGGCTGGGGGTTAATCAGCCCCAGCATTTT
v_call: TRBV18; clone_size: once; d_call: -; j_call: TRBJ2-1; cdr3_aa: CASSPPGGIGSYNEQFF; cdr3_nt: TGTGCCAGCTCACCACCGGGGGGTATAGGTTCCTACAATGAGCAGTTCTTC
v_call: TRBV5-1; clone_size: -; d_call: -; j_call: TRBJ2-1; cdr3_aa: CASSPEGSSSYNEQFF; cdr3_nt: TGCGCCAGCAGCCCCGAGGGCTCCAGCTCCTACAATGAGCAGTTCTTC
v_call: TRBV10-3; clone_size: -; d_call: TRBD2; j_call: TRBJ2-2; cdr3_aa: CAISDALAGGPEYSGELFF; cdr3_nt: TGTGCCATCAGTGACGCTTTAGCGGGAGGGCCGGAATATAGCGGGGAGCTGTTTTTT
v_call: TRBV5-4; clone_size: -; d_call: TRBD2; j_call: TRBJ2-7; cdr3_aa: CASRGDSIYEQYF; cdr3_nt: TGTGCCAGCCGGGGGGACTCGATCTACGAGCAGTACTTC
v_call: TRBV18; clone_size: -; d_call: -; j_call: TRBJ2-5; cdr3_aa: CASSPRAETQYF; cdr3_nt: TGTGCCAGCTCACCACGAGCGGAGACCCAGTACTTC
v_call: TRBV30; clone_size: once; d_call: -; j_call: TRBJ2-5; cdr3_aa: CAWSAGKETQYF; cdr3_nt: TGTGCCTGGAGTGCAGGGAAAGAGACCCAGTACTTC
v_call: TRBV7-9; clone_size: -; d_call: TRBD2; j_call: TRBJ2-2; cdr3_aa: CASSREGRTGELFF; cdr3_nt: TGTGCCAGCAGCCGGGAGGGGAGGACCGGGGAGCTGTTTTTT
v_call: TRBV5-4; clone_size: -; d_call: TRBD1; j_call: TRBJ1-1; cdr3_aa: CASSYGTGKGTEAFF; cdr3_nt: TGTGCCAGCAGCTACGGGACAGGGAAGGGCACTGAAGCTTTCTTT
v_call: TRBV7-3; clone_size: -; d_call: TRBD2; j_call: TRBJ2-1; cdr3_aa: CASSVGAGGTYNEQFF; cdr3_nt: TGTGCCAGCAGCGTGGGGGCGGGAGGGACCTACAATGAGCAGTTCTTC
v_call: TRBV10-3; clone_size: -; d_call: -; j_call: TRBJ1-1; cdr3_aa: CAISDFRVGSLIF; cdr3_nt: TGTGCCATCAGTGACTTCCGGGTAGGAAGCTTGATCTTT
v_call: TRBV14; clone_size: few; d_call: -; j_call: TRBJ1-5; cdr3_aa: CASSLTGNQPQHF; cdr3_nt: TGTGCCAGCAGCCTGACAGGCAATCAGCCCCAGCATTTT
v_call: TRBV30; clone_size: -; d_call: TRBD2; j_call: TRBJ2-3; cdr3_aa: CAWSHSGRRTDTQYF; cdr3_nt: TGTGCCTGGAGCCATAGCGGGAGACGTACAGATACGCAGTATTTT
v_call: TRBV6-6; clone_size: -; d_call: TRBD1; j_call: TRBJ1-1; cdr3_aa: CASSQGQEKAFF; cdr3_nt: TGTGCCAGCAGTCAGGGACAGGAAAAAGCTTTCTTT
v_call: TRBV28; clone_size: -; d_call: TRBD1; j_call: TRBJ2-7; cdr3_aa: CASSLGQAPYYEQYF; cdr3_nt: TGTGCCAGCAGCCTGGGACAGGCACCCTACTACGAGCAGTACTTC
v_call: TRBV7-2; clone_size: -; d_call: TRBD1; j_call: TRBJ1-2; cdr3_aa: CASSLYTGEAGYTF; cdr3_nt: TGTGCCAGCAGCTTATACACAGGGGAGGCGGGCTACACCTTC
v_call: TRBV5-6; clone_size: -; d_call: -; j_call: TRBJ2-3; cdr3_aa: CASSFGQLRTDTQYF; cdr3_nt: TGTGCCAGCAGCTTTGGACAGCTCCGCACAGATACGCAGTATTTT
v_call: TRBV10-3; clone_size: -; d_call: TRBD2; j_call: TRBJ2-3; cdr3_aa: CAISGLAGATTDTQYF; cdr3_nt: TGTGCCATCAGTGGACTAGCGGGAGCAACCACAGATACGCAGTATTTT
v_call: TRBV5-4; clone_size: few; d_call: TRBD2; j_call: TRBJ2-1; cdr3_aa: CASSFGGSDNEQFF; cdr3_nt: TGTGCCAGCAGCTTCGGGGGGAGCGACAATGAGCAGTTCTTC
v_call: TRBV28; clone_size: -; d_call: TRBD2; j_call: TRBJ2-7; cdr3_aa: CASSKLAGGRNEQYF; cdr3_nt: TGTGCCAGCAGTAAACTAGCGGGAGGCCGGAACGAGCAGTACTTC
v_call: TRBV30; clone_size: once; d_call: -; j_call: TRBJ1-5; cdr3_aa: CAWSSGGHSNQPQHF; cdr3_nt: TGTGCCTGGAGTAGTGGAGGCCATAGCAATCAGCCCCAGCATTTT
v_call: TRBV19; clone_size: -; d_call: -; j_call: TRBJ2-5; cdr3_aa: CASSMVASRKETQYF; cdr3_nt: TGTGCCAGTAGTATGGTGGCTAGCAGAAAAGAGACCCAGTACTTC
v_call: TRBV9; clone_size: -; d_call: TRBD1; j_call: TRBJ1-2; cdr3_aa: CASSGGTGAGYTF; cdr3_nt: TGTGCCAGCAGCGGCGGGACAGGGGCTGGCTACACCTTC
v_call: TRBV10-1; clone_size: -; d_call: -; j_call: TRBJ1-4; cdr3_aa: CASSDKDRYGSGNEKLFF; cdr3_nt: TGCGCCAGCAGTGACAAAGACAGGTACGGCTCGGGTAATGAAAAACTGTTTTTT
v_call: TRBV21-1; clone_size: -; d_call: -; j_call: TRBJ2-4; cdr3_aa: CASKTWKNIQYF; cdr3_nt: TGTGCCAGCAAAACATGGAAAAACATTCAGTACTTC
v_call: TRBV6-5; clone_size: once; d_call: -; j_call: TRBJ2-1; cdr3_aa: CASSLNNEQFF; cdr3_nt: TGTGCCAGCAGTCTTAACAATGAGCAGTTCTTC
v_call: TRBV7-3; clone_size: -; d_call: TRBD1; j_call: TRBJ2-3; cdr3_aa: CASSLDRGLSTDTQYF; cdr3_nt: TGTGCCAGCAGCCTCGACAGGGGGTTGAGCACAGATACGCAGTATTTT
v_call: TRBV19; clone_size: -; d_call: TRBD1; j_call: TRBJ1-2; cdr3_aa: CASSIRTGVYGYTF; cdr3_nt: TGTGCCAGTAGTATTAGGACAGGGGTCTATGGCTACACCTTC
v_call: TRBV2; clone_size: few; d_call: TRBD2; j_call: TRBJ2-5; cdr3_aa: CASSSGRAWETQYF; cdr3_nt: TGTGCCAGCAGTAGCGGGAGGGCCTGGGAGACCCAGTACTTC
v_call: TRBV11-1; clone_size: -; d_call: TRBD2; j_call: TRBJ2-4; cdr3_aa: CASSLVGLAVAKNIQYF; cdr3_nt: TGTGCCAGCAGCTTAGTCGGACTAGCGGTAGCCAAAAACATTCAGTACTTC
v_call: TRBV5-1; clone_size: -; d_call: -; j_call: TRBJ1-4; cdr3_aa: CASSLGQGRREKLFF; cdr3_nt: TGCGCCAGCAGCTTGGGGCAGGGTCGGCGTGAAAAACTGTTTTTT
v_call: TRBV18; clone_size: -; d_call: -; j_call: TRBJ2-5; cdr3_aa: CASSLKNQETQYF; cdr3_nt: TGTGCCAGCTCCCTAAAAAACCAAGAGACCCAGTACTTC
v_call: TRBV9; clone_size: once; d_call: -; j_call: TRBJ2-5; cdr3_aa: CASSARLEETQYF; cdr3_nt: TGTGCCAGCAGCGCGAGACTGGAAGAGACCCAGTACTTC
v_call: TRBV5-1; clone_size: -; d_call: TRBD1; j_call: TRBJ2-7; cdr3_aa: CASSPPPQGINEQYF; cdr3_nt: TGCGCCAGCAGCCCCCCCCCACAGGGGATCAACGAGCAGTACTTC
v_call: TRBV12-5; clone_size: -; d_call: -; j_call: TRBJ2-7; cdr3_aa: CATRQSYEQYF; cdr3_nt: TGTGCTACTCGACAGTCCTACGAGCAGTACTTC
v_call: TRBV30; clone_size: -; d_call: TRBD1; j_call: TRBJ2-1; cdr3_aa: CAWGLDRGIYNEQFF; cdr3_nt: TGTGCCTGGGGCCTTGACAGGGGTATATACAATGAGCAGTTCTTC
v_call: TRBV5-1; clone_size: -; d_call: -; j_call: TRBJ2-7; cdr3_aa: CASSLEGAEQYF; cdr3_nt: TGCGCCAGCAGCTTGGAAGGGGCCGAGCAGTACTTC
v_call: TRBV19; clone_size: -; d_call: TRBD2; j_call: TRBJ2-1; cdr3_aa: CASSFGGSLNEQFF; cdr3_nt: TGTGCCAGTAGTTTCGGCGGGAGTTTGAATGAGCAGTTCTTC
v_call: TRBV4-3; clone_size: once; d_call: -; j_call: TRBJ1-2; cdr3_aa: CASSQGQGINYGYTF; cdr3_nt: TGCGCCAGCAGCCAGGGGCAGGGAATCAACTATGGCTACACCTTC
v_call: TRBV4-3; clone_size: once; d_call: -; j_call: TRBJ2-1; cdr3_aa: CASSQASRGSSYNEQFF; cdr3_nt: TGCGCCAGCAGCCAAGCTTCTAGGGGCAGCTCCTACAATGAGCAGTTCTTC
v_call: TRBV11-2; clone_size: -; d_call: TRBD1; j_call: TRBJ2-1; cdr3_aa: CASSPLTGVLAHEQFF; cdr3_nt: TGTGCCAGCAGCCCGCTGACAGGGGTTCTAGCCCATGAGCAGTTCTTC
v_call: TRBV19; clone_size: -; d_call: -; j_call: TRBJ2-4; cdr3_aa: CASSFSENIQYF; cdr3_nt: TGTGCCAGTAGTTTCAGCGAAAACATTCAGTACTTC
v_call: TRBV29-1; clone_size: -; d_call: -; j_call: TRBJ2-2; cdr3_aa: CSVIAHTGELFF; cdr3_nt: TGCAGCGTTATAGCGCACACCGGGGAGCTGTTTTTT
v_call: TRBV7-2; clone_size: -; d_call: -; j_call: TRBJ1-1; cdr3_aa: CASSLGSYEAFF; cdr3_nt: TGTGCCAGCAGCTTGGGGAGTTATGAAGCTTTCTTT
v_call: TRBV7-7; clone_size: -; d_call: TRBD1; j_call: TRBJ2-1; cdr3_aa: CASSLGTGARYNEQFF; cdr3_nt: TGTGCTAGCAGCTTAGGTACAGGGGCACGTTACAATGAGCAGTTCTTC